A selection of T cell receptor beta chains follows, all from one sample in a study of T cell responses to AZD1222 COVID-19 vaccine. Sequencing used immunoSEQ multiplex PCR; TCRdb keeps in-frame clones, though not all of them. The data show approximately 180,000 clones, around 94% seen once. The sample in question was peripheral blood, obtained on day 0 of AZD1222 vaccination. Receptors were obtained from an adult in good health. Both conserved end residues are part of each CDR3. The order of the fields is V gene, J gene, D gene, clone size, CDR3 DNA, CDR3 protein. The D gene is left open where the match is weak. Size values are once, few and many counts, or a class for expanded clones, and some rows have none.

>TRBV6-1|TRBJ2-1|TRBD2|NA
TGTGCCAGCAGTGAGGGACTAGCGGGAGGGCCAGAAAATGAGCAGTTCTTC
CASSEGLAGGPENEQFF
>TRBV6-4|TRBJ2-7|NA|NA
TGTGCCAGCAGTGAGGAGGGCGGGACTCCCTCCTACGAGCAGTACTTC
CASSEEGGTPSYEQYF
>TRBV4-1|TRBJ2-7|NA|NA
TGCGCCAGCAGCCCCTCCCAGGGGCCCGCCTACGAGCAGTACTTC
CASSPSQGPAYEQYF
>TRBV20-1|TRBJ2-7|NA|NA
TGCAGTGCTAGTGACAGACCCTACGAGCAGTACTTC
CSASDRPYEQYF
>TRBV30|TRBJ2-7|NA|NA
TGTGCCTGGACCCAAGGGCAGTACGAGCAGTACTTC
CAWTQGQYEQYF
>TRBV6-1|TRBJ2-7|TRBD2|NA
TGTGCCAGCAGCGAAAATAGCGGGAGGGCCTCTTACGAGCAGTACTTC
CASSENSGRASYEQYF
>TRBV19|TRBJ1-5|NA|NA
TGTGCCAGTAGTATGGGGGGGACCTATCAGCCCCAGCATTTT
CASSMGGTYQPQHF
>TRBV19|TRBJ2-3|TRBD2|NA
TGTGCCAGTAGTATGCTCGGGACTAGCGGGAGGTTAGCGACAGATACGCAGTATTTT
CASSMLGTSGRLATDTQYF
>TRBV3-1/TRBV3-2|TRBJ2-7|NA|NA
TGTGCCAGCAGCCGAGCAGTCTTCCCGTACGAGCAGTACTTC
CASSRAVFPYEQYF
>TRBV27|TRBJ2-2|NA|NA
TGTGCCAGCAGTTTATCAGGGAACACCGGGGAGCTGTTTTTT
CASSLSGNTGELFF
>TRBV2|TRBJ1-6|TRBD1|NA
TGTGCCAGCAGAGGGACAGGGCCAAATTCACCCCTCCACTTT
CASRGTGPNSPLHF
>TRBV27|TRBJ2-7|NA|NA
TGTGCCACCTCTAATCGGGACCGTTCCTACGAGCAGTACTTC
CATSNRDRSYEQYF
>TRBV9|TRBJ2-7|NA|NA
TGTGCCAGCAGCGTAGGATCCCTCTCCTACGAGCAGTACTTC
CASSVGSLSYEQYF
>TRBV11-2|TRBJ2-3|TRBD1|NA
TGTGCCAGCAGCCCAAAGTACGGACAGGGAATGAGAACAGATACGCAGTATTTT
CASSPKYGQGMRTDTQYF
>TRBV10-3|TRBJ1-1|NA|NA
TGTGCCATCAGTGATGACCTCGAAGCTTTCTTT
CAISDDLEAFF
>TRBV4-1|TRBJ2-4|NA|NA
TGCGCCAGCAGCCAAGATTGGGGGGGGGCGGACATTCAGTACTTC
CASSQDWGGADIQYF
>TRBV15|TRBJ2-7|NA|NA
TGTGCCACCAGCAGAGATTATCGCAAGCAGTACTTC
CATSRDYRKQYF
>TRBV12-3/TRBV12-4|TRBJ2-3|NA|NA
TGTGCCAGCACCCAGGGTACAGATACGCAGTATTTT
CASTQGTDTQYF
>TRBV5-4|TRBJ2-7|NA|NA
TGTGCCAGCGAGCCTCAGGGGCGATCCTACGAGCAGTACTTC
CASEPQGRSYEQYF
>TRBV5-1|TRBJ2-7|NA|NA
TGCGCCAGCAGCTTGGAAGTGAAGATAGGGGAGCAGTACTTC
CASSLEVKIGEQYF
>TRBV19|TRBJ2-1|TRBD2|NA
TGTGCCAGTAGTTTAAGGGCTAGCGGGTACAATGAGCAGTTCTTC
CASSLRASGYNEQFF
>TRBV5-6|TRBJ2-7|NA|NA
TGTGCCAGCAGCTTGTTGCACAGGCCCTACGAGCAGTACTTC
CASSLLHRPYEQYF
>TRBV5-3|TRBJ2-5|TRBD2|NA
TGTGCCAGAAGCCGGGGACTAGCGGGAGGGGAATCTGTGACCCAGTACTTC
CARSRGLAGGESVTQYF
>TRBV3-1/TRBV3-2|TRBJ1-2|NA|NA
TGTGCCAGCAGCCAAGGTGACAGAATAAACTATGGCTACACCTTC
CASSQGDRINYGYTF
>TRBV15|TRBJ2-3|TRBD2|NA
TGTGCCACCAGCAGAGGGGATCTAGCGGGAGGCAGCACAGATACGCAGTATTTT
CATSRGDLAGGSTDTQYF
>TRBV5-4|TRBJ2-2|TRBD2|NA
TGTGCCAGCAGCTCCTGGGATCTAGCGGGGGTTCACTCCGGGGAGCTGTTTTTT
CASSSWDLAGVHSGELFF
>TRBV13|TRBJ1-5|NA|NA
TGTGCCAGCAGCCAATTTTCTAAAGGGGCAGGCAATCAGCCCCAGCATTTT
CASSQFSKGAGNQPQHF
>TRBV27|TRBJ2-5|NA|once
TGTGCCAGCAGTCGACCCGGGGGAGAGACCCAGTACTTC
CASSRPGGETQYF